The 20 T cell receptor beta chains listed next were all sequenced from one sample in a study of breast tumors, draining lymph nodes, adjacent tissues. From the multiplex PCR reads, TCRdb called clonotypes with MiXCR, one entry per CDR3 protein. The data show about 20,000 distinct CDR3 sequences, with more than 25% seen just once and roughly 10% held by the top ten. Sequencing was carried out using breast tumor tissue. These receptor sequences come from a female donor with breast cancer. Some clones in this sample may be carry-over from other donors' samples.

The rearrangement joins TRBV6-6 to TRBJ2-7, with 8 bases aligning to TRBD1. Germline loops: CDR1 MNHNY, CDR2 SVGAGI (reference sequence). J lost 6 bases, V lost 2 bases, and 9 bases had no gene match. This CDR3 contains 15 residues. DNA of the CDR3: TGTGCCAGCAGTTACATGGCAGGGGGCAAGGCCGAGCAGTACTTC. Translating gives CASSYMAGGKAEQYF.

By share, this clonotype counts as medium-sized (0.01 to 0.1%). This sequence joins TRBV2 and TRBJ1-5, with D perhaps TRBD1 (5 bases). Germline assignment: CDR1 SNHLY and CDR2 FYNNEI. This CDR3 is built from 15 residues. V was shortened by 5 bases and J by 0 bases, with 11 bases between the two germline ends. This chain's CDR3 is CASSFQGYSNQPQHF. The CDR3 DNA reads as TGTGCCAGCAGTTTCCAGGGATATAGCAATCAGCCCCAGCATTTT.

This clonotype was counted at least ten times. This sequence joins TRBV4-2 and TRBJ2-1; 9 bases map to TRBD2. Germline CDR1 and CDR2: LGHNA and YNFKEQ. This CDR3 has 15 residues. The V gene end was trimmed by 3 bases and the J gene end by 3 bases; junction bases not matched to a gene: 3. CDR3: CASSHLAGDYNEQFF. CDR3 in DNA: TGTGCCAGCAGCCACTTAGCGGGAGACTACAATGAGCAGTTCTTC.

This clonotype showed up many times. The chain has TRBV13 and TRBJ1-4; 8 bases align to TRBD1. J gave up 7 bases and V 5 bases, and 9 bases lay outside the gene matches. The CDR3 runs 15 residues. CDR1 and CDR2 (germline): PRHDT, FYEKMQ (reference sequence). CDR3 DNA: TGTGCCAGCAGCCCGAATGACAGGGGAGGTGAAAAACTGTTTTTT. It translates to CASSPNDRGGEKLFF.

As concerns this clonotype: A read error may explain this, as a much larger clone is one base away. This chain uses TRBV28 with TRBJ2-3; D gene uncertain. This CDR3 is 12 amino acids long. Trimming shortened V by 5 bases and J by 5 bases, and 8 bases separated the two germline ends. Germline CDR1 MDHEN, CDR2 SYDVKM. The chain's CDR3 is CASSLDIDTQYF. CDR3 DNA sequence: TGTGCCAGCAGTCTCGATATAGATACGCAGTATTTT.

In its sample, this clonotype was seen many times. The rearrangement links TRBV29-1 to TRBJ1-2, with D perhaps TRBD1 (5 bases). Between the trimmed V and J ends, which lost 3 bases and 2 bases, there was a span of 16 bases. This CDR3 contains 15 residues. Germline V gene sequence: CDR1 SQVTM, CDR2 ANQGSEA. The CDR3 DNA follows: TGCAGCGTTGAGGTAGAATGGGCAGGGAACTATGGCTACACCTTC. Residues: CSVEVEWAGNYGYTF.

The table lists this clonotype with many counts. The J gene is TRBJ2-2, the V gene TRBV6-1, with TRBD2 matching 7 bases. Germline V gene sequence: CDR1 MNHNS, CDR2 SASEGT. This CDR3 has 15 amino acids. The J segment lost 5 bases and the V segment lost 0 bases, leaving 3 bases of the junction unmatched. CDR3 residues: CASSEATRGTGELFF. The CDR3, as DNA: TGTGCCAGCAGTGAAGCGACGCGGGGGACCGGGGAGCTGTTTTTT.

The gene calls are TRBV28 and TRBJ1-4; tentative D call: TRBD1 (5 bases). There are 14 residues in the CDR3. The V end was cut by 5 bases, the J end by 8 bases, with 15 bases between. Germline V gene lookup returns CDR1 MDHEN and CDR2 SYDVKM. CDR3 loop: CASSPTGPGEKLFF. The CDR3 coding sequence is TGTGCCAGCAGTCCGACGGGGCCGGGGGAAAAACTGTTTTTT.

In this sample, this clonotype turned up many times. The V call is TRBV10-2, the J call TRBJ2-2; D is uncertain. Deletions cut 1 base from V and 1 base from J, with 4 bases between. Per the germline V gene, CDR1 is WSHSY and CDR2 is SAAADI. This CDR3 has 14 residues. The CDR3 DNA follows: TGCGCCAGCAGTGAGTGGTGGAACACCGGGGAGCTGTTTTTT. Translating it yields CASSEWWNTGELFF.

This clonotype was recorded many times. The genes are TRBV11-3 and TRBJ2-5; D is ambiguous. This CDR3 is 14 amino acids long. With 6 bases removed from V and 2 bases from J, the gap between germline ends came to 13 bases. The V gene's germline CDR1 is SGHNT and CDR2 YENEEA. The CDR3 nucleotides are TGTGCCAGCAGTCCCCCTAATGTTCAAGAGACCCAGTACTTC. It yields the protein CASSPPNVQETQYF.

V gene TRBV6-6 combines with J gene TRBJ1-5, with a weak D call TRBD1 (5 bases). The germline V gene has CDR1 MNHNY and CDR2 SVGAGI (reference sequence). The CDR3 loop spans 14 amino acids. The ends were cut back, 5 bases at V and 4 bases at J, with 12 bases in the middle. This chain's CDR3 is CASSGGRENQPQHF. CDR3 in DNA: TGTGCCAGCAGTGGGGGAAGGGAAAATCAGCCCCAGCATTTT.

This clonotype was observed many times. This chain connects TRBV4-3 to TRBJ1-6, with D perhaps TRBD1 (5 bases). Germline V gene data show CDR1 as LGHNA and CDR2 as YSLEER. CDR3 length: 16 amino acids. Trimming removed 5 bases from V and 0 bases from J, with 11 bases in between. CDR3 sequence: CASSVTASSYNSPLHF. In DNA, the CDR3 is TGCGCCAGCAGCGTGACAGCGAGCTCCTATAATTCACCCCTCCACTTT.

The sample holds many counts of this clonotype. This sequence joins TRBV19 and TRBJ1-4; D is possibly TRBD1 (6 bases). V shed 5 bases and J shed 7 bases, with 17 bases lying between them. The germline V gene has CDR1 LNHDA and CDR2 SQIVND (reference sequence). This CDR3 has 15 amino acids. The CDR3 sequence is CASSVSGQLFEKLFF. The CDR3 DNA sequence: TGTGCCAGTAGTGTCTCGGGACAACTGTTTGAAAAACTGTTTTTT.

The J gene is TRBJ2-3, the V gene TRBV5-1; D is unclear. The V and J ends lost 3 bases and 0 bases respectively, with 11 bases between them. This CDR3 comprises 15 residues. Per germline, CDR1 SGHRS and CDR2 YFSETQ. CDR3 protein: CASSSDATSTDTQYF. In DNA, the CDR3 is TGCGCCAGCAGCTCGGACGCAACTAGCACAGATACGCAGTATTTT.

The V and J genes are TRBV27 and TRBJ2-2, with 7 bases lining up with TRBD2. The trim removed 2 bases at V and 0 bases at J, leaving 0 bases unmatched. Germline lookup yields CDR1 MNHEY and CDR2 SMNVEV (reference sequence). This CDR3 has 15 residues. CDR3 bases: TGTGCCAGCAGTTTAGCGGGAGCGAACACCGGGGAGCTGTTTTTT. This sequence encodes CASSLAGANTGELFF.

This clonotype was found many times. This rearrangement joins TRBV7-3 to TRBJ2-1; a weak D match, TRBD2 (6 bases). Trimming pared 5 bases from V and 4 bases from J, leaving 18 bases between. Germline-derived CDR1 and CDR2 are SGHTA and FQGTGA. CDR3 length: 16 amino acids. For the CDR3, the DNA is TGTGCCAGCAGCCCCCTCCCGGGCGGGGCGTACAATGAGCAGTTCTTC. It is translated as CASSPLPGGAYNEQFF.

This clonotype came up many times. CDR3 sequence reads: CASSIPGRETQYF. The CDR3 DNA reads TGCGCCAGCAGCATACCTGGGAGGGAGACCCAGTACTTC. The chain uses TRBV5-1 and TRBJ2-5, with D possibly matching TRBD2 (6 bases). Per germline, CDR1 SGHRS and CDR2 YFSETQ. With 4 bases removed from V and 5 bases from J, the gap between germline ends came to 12 bases. The CDR3 runs 13 residues. The variable domain in full, with the rest retrieved from reference TRBV5-1 and TRBJ2-5, is KAGVTQTPRYLIKTRGQQVTLSCSPISGHRSVSWYQQTPGQGLQFLFEYFSETQRNKGNFPGRFSGRQFSNSRSEMNVSTLELGDSALYLCASSIPGRETQYFGPGTRLLVL.

V gene TRBV20-1 combines with J gene TRBJ1-3; 8 bases fit TRBD1. This CDR3 has 17 amino acids. Losses at the gene ends were 0 bases for V and 0 bases for J; bases not matched to a gene: 7. Germline values: CDR1 DFQATT, CDR2 SNEGSKA (reference sequence). The DNA for the CDR3 is TGCAGTGCTAGAGACTGGGACAGGCCGAGCTCTGGAAACACCATATATTTT. It yields the protein CSARDWDRPSSGNTIYF.

This clonotype was seen many times. The rearrangement uses TRBV19 and TRBJ2-7; D might be TRBD2 (6 bases). V was clipped by 9 bases and J by 2 bases, with 14 bases between them. Germline V gene lookup returns CDR1 LNHDA and CDR2 SQIVND (reference sequence). CDR3 length: 13 amino acids. The CDR3 DNA reads TGTGCCAGCAAGGGCGGGGCGACCTACGAGCAGTACTTC. Translated: CASKGGATYEQYF.

This clonotype has a count of ten or more. The chain carries TRBV20-1 and TRBJ2-7; TRBD2 might be the D (6 bases). The germline gives CDR1 DFQATT, CDR2 SNEGSKA (reference sequence). The ends were cut back, 7 bases at V and 3 bases at J, with 7 bases in the middle. This CDR3 is 10 amino acids long. CDR3 amino acids: CSGGDYEQYF. CDR3 bases: TGCAGTGGGGGGGACTACGAGCAGTACTTC.